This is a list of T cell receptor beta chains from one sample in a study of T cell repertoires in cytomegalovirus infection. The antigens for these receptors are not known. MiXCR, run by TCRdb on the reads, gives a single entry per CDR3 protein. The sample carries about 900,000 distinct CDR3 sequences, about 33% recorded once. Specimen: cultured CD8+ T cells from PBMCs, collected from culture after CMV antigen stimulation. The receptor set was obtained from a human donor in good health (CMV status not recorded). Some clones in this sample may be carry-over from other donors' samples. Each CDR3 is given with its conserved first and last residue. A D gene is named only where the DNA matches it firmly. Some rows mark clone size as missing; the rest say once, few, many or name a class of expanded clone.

CASRQATRNTEAFF TGTGCCAGCAGACAAGCTACAAGGAACACTGAAGCTTTCTTT TRBJ1-1 . . TRBV6-1
CASSLGSGTRNEQFF TGTGCCAGCAGCTTAGGGTCCGGTACGCGAAATGAGCAGTTCTTC TRBJ2-1 . . TRBV7-9
CASSYPSENEQFF TGTGCCAGCAGTTACCCGTCCGAGAATGAGCAGTTCTTC TRBJ2-1 . . TRBV6-5
CASSFRDTIYNEQFF TGCGCCAGCAGCTTCCGGGACACAATATACAATGAGCAGTTCTTC TRBJ2-1 . . TRBV4-1
CVSSLSGDPSEQYF TGTGTCAGTTCCCTCTCGGGGGACCCCTCCGAGCAGTACTTC TRBJ2-7 . . TRBV6-6
CASRVTGRHNEQFF TGTGCCAGCAGGGTGACAGGGCGACACAATGAGCAGTTCTTC TRBJ2-1 TRBD1 . TRBV5-8
CASGLSTYEQYF TGTGCTAGTGGTTTGTCCACCTACGAGCAGTACTTC TRBJ2-7 . . TRBV12-5
CASSFVTGSNEQYF TGTGCCAGCAGTTTTGTGACAGGGAGTAACGAGCAGTACTTC TRBJ2-7 TRBD1 . TRBV12-3/TRBV12-4
CASRPTGLTEAFF TGTGCCAGCAGACCGACAGGGTTGACTGAAGCTTTCTTT TRBJ1-1 TRBD1 . TRBV6-1
CASSLRGIDNEQFF TGTGCCAGCAGCTTGCGAGGAATTGACAATGAGCAGTTCTTC TRBJ2-1 . many TRBV7-9
CATSSEGLSNEKLFF TGTGCCACCAGCAGCGAGGGGCTCAGTAATGAAAAACTGTTTTTT TRBJ1-4 . . TRBV15
CASSSTRASGELFF TGTGCCAGCAGCTCCACCAGGGCGTCCGGGGAGCTGTTTTTT TRBJ2-2 . . TRBV7-9
CASSYTGRQNEKLFF TGTGCCAGCAGTTACACGGGACGGCAGAATGAAAAACTGTTTTTT TRBJ1-4 . . TRBV6-6
CASDDRTYSNQPQHF TGTGCCAGTGACGACAGGACATATAGCAATCAGCCCCAGCATTTT TRBJ1-5 . many TRBV19
CASSSKRGVTYNEQFF TGTGCCAGCAGCTCAAAGCGGGGAGTTACCTACAATGAGCAGTTCTTC TRBJ2-1 TRBD2 . TRBV7-9
CASSPPGRGSRDEQFF TGTGCCAGCAGCCCTCCAGGGCGGGGGAGTAGGGATGAGCAGTTCTTC TRBJ2-1 TRBD2 few TRBV7-8
CATSRVGKSGQDSLTF TGTGCCACCAGCAGAGTGGGCAAATCGGGACAGGATTCATTGACCTTC TRBJ1-2 TRBD1 . TRBV15
CASSYGGTPAGELFF TGTGCCAGCAGTTACGGTGGGACGCCAGCCGGGGAGCTGTTTTTT TRBJ2-2 . . TRBV6-5
CASSVTGTGRYEQYF TGTGCCAGTAGTGTTACCGGGACAGGGCGCTACGAGCAGTACTTC TRBJ2-7 TRBD1 few TRBV19
CASSFSGQRSGNTIYF TGTGCCAGCAGCTTTTCTGGGCAACGCTCTGGAAACACCATATATTTT TRBJ1-3 . . TRBV7-9
CASSFRGTYTEAFF TGTGCCAGCAGCTTCAGGGGTACGTACACTGAAGCTTTCTTT TRBJ1-1 . . TRBV27
CASSFFRAAYNEQFF TGTGCCAGCAGTTTCTTCAGGGCGGCGTACAATGAGCAGTTCTTC TRBJ2-1 . . TRBV28
CASSQEVSNYPLHSPLHF TGTGCCAGCAGCCAAGAGGTCAGCAACTACCCACTCCATTCACCCCTCCACTTT TRBJ1-6 . . TRBV3-1
CAVRRDRGLGEQFF TGTGCCGTACGCCGGGACAGGGGGCTTGGTGAGCAGTTCTTC TRBJ2-1 TRBD1 . TRBV5-8
CASSKQGAAFF TGTGCCAGTAGCAAGCAGGGGGCAGCTTTCTTT TRBJ1-1 TRBD1 . TRBV19
CSVEVGKPYGYTF TGCAGCGTTGAGGTTGGAAAACCCTATGGCTACACCTTC TRBJ1-2 . . TRBV29-1
CASSQVGLAVYEQYF TGCGCCAGCAGCCAAGTGGGACTAGCCGTCTACGAGCAGTACTTC TRBJ2-7 TRBD2 few TRBV4-1